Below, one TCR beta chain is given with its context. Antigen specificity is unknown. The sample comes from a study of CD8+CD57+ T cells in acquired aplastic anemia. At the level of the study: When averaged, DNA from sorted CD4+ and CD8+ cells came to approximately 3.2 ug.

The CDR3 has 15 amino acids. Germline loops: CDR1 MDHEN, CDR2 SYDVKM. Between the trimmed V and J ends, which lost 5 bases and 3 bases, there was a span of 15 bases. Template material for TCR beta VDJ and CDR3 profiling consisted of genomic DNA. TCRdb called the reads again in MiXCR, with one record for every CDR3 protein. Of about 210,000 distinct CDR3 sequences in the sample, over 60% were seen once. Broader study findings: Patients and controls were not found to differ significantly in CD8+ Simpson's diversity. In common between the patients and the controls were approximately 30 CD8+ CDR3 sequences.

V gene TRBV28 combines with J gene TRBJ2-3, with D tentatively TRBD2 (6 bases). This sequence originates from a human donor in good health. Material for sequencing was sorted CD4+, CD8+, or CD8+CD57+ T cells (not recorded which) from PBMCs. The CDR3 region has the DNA TGTGCCAGCAGTATTAGCGGAAGTGAGACAGATACGCAGTATTTT. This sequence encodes CASSISGSETDTQYF.